Here is one TCR beta chain with its context. Antigen: not known. This sample was taken from a study of T cell repertoires in cytomegalovirus infection. Study conclusions and caveats: In two of eight donors, the top clonotype was HLA-C-restricted CMV-specific.

This CDR3 is built from 15 residues. With V trimmed by 6 bases and J by 2 bases, 11 bases remained unmatched. CDR1 and CDR2 (germline): DFQATT, SNEGSKA (reference sequence). One entry per CDR3 protein, called by TCRdb with MiXCR from the reads. The data show 30,000 to 40,000 distinct CDR3 sequences, with approximately 52% seen just once and around 90% held by the top ten. Sequencing used CD8+ T cells from cultured PBMCs, obtained from culture after CMV antigen stimulation. V usage is TRBV20-1 and J usage is TRBJ2-5, with 8 bases aligning to TRBD2. The sequence was obtained from a human donor in good health (CMV status not recorded). Some clones in this sample may be carry-over from other donors' samples. The chain's CDR3 is CSAARTGGFQETQYF. Here the CDR3 DNA reads TGCAGTGCCGCTAGGACGGGGGGGTTTCAAGAGACCCAGTACTTC.